This entry lists 23 T cell receptor beta chains sequenced from one sample in a study of T cells after yellow fever vaccination. In TCRdb, the 5' RACE reads were re-called with MiXCR into one record per CDR3 protein. The sample yields 450,000 to 650,000 distinct CDR3 sequences, around a fifth seen once. Sequencing was performed on PBMCs, taken 21 days after the first yellow fever vaccination. The receptors were sampled from a man between 18 and 35 years old who received the YFV17D yellow fever vaccine.

V and J are TRBV5-1 and TRBJ2-7, with D perhaps TRBD2 (6 bases). CDR1 is SGHRS and CDR2 is YFSETQ in the germline V gene. Trimming pared 4 bases from V and 6 bases from J, leaving 17 bases between. The CDR3 is 14 amino acids. CDR3 residues: CASSPDSLGGEQYF. The CDR3 nucleotides read TGCGCCAGCAGCCCGGACTCCCTCGGGGGCGAGCAGTACTTC. Complete variable domain (other parts from reference TRBV5-1 and TRBJ2-7): KAGVTQTPRYLIKTRGQQVTLSCSPISGHRSVSWYQQTPGQGLQFLFEYFSETQRNKGNFPGRFSGRQFSNSRSEMNVSTLELGDSALYLCASSPDSLGGEQYFGPGTRLTVT.

The chain employs TRBV2 and TRBJ2-3; no clear D gene. The CDR3 is made up of 15 amino acids. Trimming cost V 9 bases and J 1 base, with 17 bases left between them. CDR1 and CDR2 (germline): SNHLY, FYNNEI. The CDR3 reads CASSPPGQRTDTQYF. The DNA of the CDR3 is TGTGCCAGTTCCCCGCCGGGCCAACGCACAGATACGCAGTATTTT.

The chain is built from TRBV2 and TRBJ1-1; 10 bases are a match to TRBD1. V lost 6 bases and J lost 5; bases outside the gene matches: 6. The V gene's germline CDR1 is SNHLY and CDR2 FYNNEI. The CDR3 sequence is 14 residues long. This CDR3 reads CASSIWGQGTEAFF. CDR3 DNA sequence: TGTGCCAGCAGCATTTGGGGACAGGGGACTGAAGCTTTCTTT.

The table lists this clonotype with a few counts. The V call is TRBV11-2, the J call TRBJ2-1; D possibly uses TRBD1 or TRBD2 (5 bases each). CDR3 length: 16 residues. Germline V CDR1 and CDR2: SGHAT, FQNNGV. Deletions cut 6 bases from V and 1 base from J, with 16 bases between. The CDR3 loop reads CASRDLPGLSYNEQFF. The CDR3 DNA sequence: TGTGCCAGCAGAGACCTCCCGGGGCTTTCCTACAATGAGCAGTTCTTC.

This clonotype was detected a few times. The chain is built from TRBV20-1 and TRBJ1-5; 10 bases map to TRBD1. This CDR3 contains 14 residues. Germline CDR1 and CDR2: DFQATT and SNEGSKA (reference sequence). Germline trimming cut 3 bases from V and 5 bases from J; bases unmatched to any gene: 4. CDR3 in DNA: TGCAGTGCTAGGGACAGGGGGGTGGATCAGCCCCAGCATTTT. This translates into CSARDRGVDQPQHF.

This clonotype was observed a handful of times. V gene TRBV7-9 combines with J gene TRBJ2-7; a weak D match, TRBD1 (6 bases). Trimming stripped 5 bases from V and 4 bases from J, with 15 bases between. The CDR3 extends over 14 amino acids. Germline CDR1 SEHNR, CDR2 FQNEAQ (reference sequence). CDR3 loop: CASSPPRGGYEQYF. CDR3 nucleotide sequence: TGTGCCAGCAGCCCCCCCAGGGGCGGGTACGAGCAGTACTTC.

This clonotype was counted a few times. This chain joins TRBV11-2 and TRBJ2-1, with unresolved D. From germline, CDR1 is SGHAT and CDR2 FQNNGV. The ends were cut back, 3 bases at V and 8 bases at J, with 8 bases in the middle. The CDR3 runs 12 residues. CDR3 in DNA: TGTGCCAGCAGCTTTAGTTACCATGAGCAGTTCTTC. Translation: CASSFSYHEQFF. Filled out from reference TRBV11-2 and TRBJ2-1, the complete variable domain reads EAGVAQSPRYKIIEKRQSVAFWCNPISGHATLYWYQQILGQGPKLLIQFQNNGVVDDSQLPKDRFSAERLKGVDSTLKIQPAKLEDSAVYLCASSFSYHEQFFGPGTRLTVL.

V gene TRBV7-9 combines with J gene TRBJ2-5; 8 bases line up with TRBD1. The CDR3 extends over 17 amino acids. With V trimmed by 5 bases and J by 9 bases, 20 bases remained unmatched. CDR1 and CDR2 from the germline V gene are SEHNR and FQNEAQ (reference sequence). The CDR3 nucleotides read TGTGCCAGCAGCCCAGGACAGGGAGCGTCGGTATTTGGGGCCCAGTACTTC. It translates to CASSPGQGASVFGAQYF.

The J gene is TRBJ2-7, the V gene TRBV20-1; 7 bases fit TRBD2. The CDR3 totals 16 residues. Trimming cost V 0 bases and J 3 bases; bases outside gene matches: 11. Germline values: CDR1 DFQATT, CDR2 SNEGSKA (reference sequence). The CDR3 reads CSARDQLANLLYEQYF. In nucleotides, the CDR3 is TGCAGTGCTAGAGATCAACTAGCGAACTTACTCTACGAGCAGTACTTC.

This chain joins TRBV15 and TRBJ2-3, with D tentatively TRBD1 (5 bases). CDR3 size: 13 residues. Per germline, CDR1 LNHNV and CDR2 YYDKDF (reference sequence). V was trimmed by 3 bases and J by 6 bases, leaving 10 bases between them. This CDR3 is CATSSSKGDTQYF. DNA of the CDR3: TGTGCCACCAGCAGTTCCAAGGGGGATACGCAGTATTTT.

This chain connects TRBV12-3 or TRBV12-4 to TRBJ2-1, with 8 bases aligning to TRBD1. The CDR3 is 14 amino acids. V lost 8 bases and J lost 7; bases outside the gene matches: 10. The CDR3 sequence is CASLLWDRTNEQFF. The CDR3 DNA follows: TGTGCCAGCCTTTTGTGGGACAGGACGAATGAGCAGTTCTTC.

This clonotype was counted a few times. This sequence joins TRBV7-3 and TRBJ2-1; 7 nucleotides line up with TRBD2. CDR3 size: 15 residues. CDR1 is SGHTA and CDR2 is FQGTGA in the germline V gene. Trimming removed 4 bases from V and 3 bases from J; junction bases left unmatched: 6. The CDR3 coding sequence is TGTGCCAGCAGCTGGGCCGGGACTAACTACAATGAGCAGTTCTTC. It is translated as CASSWAGTNYNEQFF.

The chain links TRBV7-2 to TRBJ2-5; 9 bases are shared with TRBD2. V dropped 1 base and J dropped 9; count of bases not matched to a gene: 9. This CDR3 has 15 amino acids. Germline V gives CDR1 SGHTA, CDR2 FQGNSA. The CDR3 DNA sequence: TGTGCCAGCAGCTTAGGAGCGGGGGGTGAATGGCCCCAGTACTTC. As protein: CASSLGAGGEWPQYF. The full variable domain, rest sourced from reference TRBV7-2 and TRBJ2-5, is GAGVSQSPSNKVTEKGKDVELRCDPISGHTALYWYRQSLGQGLEFLIYFQGNSAPDKSGLPSDRFSAERTGGSVSTLTIQRTQQEDSAVYLCASSLGAGGEWPQYFGPGTRLLVL.

This clonotype occurred a few times. The chain combines TRBV6-5 with TRBJ1-4, with D possibly being TRBD1 (6 bases). Germline CDR1 MNHEY, CDR2 SVGAGI. The CDR3 has 12 amino acids. Trimming took off 5 bases at V and 11 bases at J, with 12 bases between the two ends. The CDR3 region is CASSPDSLKLFF. CDR3 bases: TGTGCCAGCAGTCCGGACAGTTTGAAACTGTTTTTT.

This clonotype was seen at least ten times. The CDR3 spells CASSFSGQGKSQYF. The CDR3 DNA follows: TGTGCCAGCAGTTTTTCGGGACAGGGGAAGTCCCAGTACTTC. This chain connects TRBV12-3 or TRBV12-4 to TRBJ2-5, with 10 bases aligning to TRBD1. Losses at the gene ends were 3 bases for V and 9 bases for J; bases not matched to a gene: 7. The CDR3 is 14 residues long.

V and J are TRBV6-5 and TRBJ1-2; TRBD1 might be the D (6 bases). Between the trimmed V and J ends, which lost 2 bases and 5 bases, there was a span of 9 bases. Germline V gene data show CDR1 as MNHEY and CDR2 as SVGAGI. This CDR3 is built from 13 residues. CDR3 nucleotide sequence: TGTGCCAGCAGTTACGGGACACCATATGGCTACACCTTC. The encoded protein is CASSYGTPYGYTF.

V is TRBV14 and J is TRBJ2-5; TRBD1 might be the D (6 bases). V lost 3 bases and J lost 5, with 16 bases in between. Germline lookup yields CDR1 SGHDN and CDR2 FVKESK. There are 15 residues in the CDR3. CDR3 bases: TGTGCCAGCAGCCATCTCCTGGGGGCCGGGGAGACCCAGTACTTC. Protein: CASSHLLGAGETQYF.

This clonotype showed up just a few times. This chain links TRBV12-3 or TRBV12-4 with TRBJ1-1, with 7 bases matching TRBD1. V was pared by 7 bases and J by 0 bases, with 8 bases of the junction left unmatched. The CDR3 totals 15 residues. CDR3 sequence (DNA): TGTGCCAGCAACCTGGGGGACAGCATGAACACTGAAGCTTTCTTT. It is translated as CASNLGDSMNTEAFF.

This clonotype occurred a few times. The chain couples TRBV7-3 to TRBJ2-1, with a possible D match to TRBD1 (6 bases). The CDR3 is made up of 13 amino acids. Germline values: CDR1 SGHTA, CDR2 FQGTGA. The V and J ends lost 4 bases and 8 bases respectively, with 12 bases between them. The CDR3 coding sequence is TGTGCCAGCAGCTCCGACAGGATGGATGAGCAGTTCTTC. It is translated as CASSSDRMDEQFF.

V is TRBV20-1 and J is TRBJ2-1; 9 bases are a match to TRBD2. Per the germline V gene, CDR1 is DFQATT and CDR2 is SNEGSKA (reference sequence). V gave up 7 bases and J gave up 4 bases; unmatched junction bases: 8. The CDR3 runs 14 residues. The CDR3 protein is CSGHSGGPYNEQFF. The CDR3 DNA reads as TGCAGTGGTCACAGCGGGGGGCCGTACAATGAGCAGTTCTTC.

This sequence joins TRBV4-1 and TRBJ2-2; 8 nucleotides line up with TRBD1. The length of the CDR3 is 17 residues. CDR1 and CDR2 (germline): MGHRA, YSYEKL. The ends lost 3 bases at V and 1 base at J; junction bases unmatched: 7. CDR3 sequence (DNA): TGCGCCAGCAGCCAGTATTCCGGGACAGGGAACACCGGGGAGCTGTTTTTT. Amino acid sequence: CASSQYSGTGNTGELFF.

The chain links TRBV5-1 to TRBJ2-1, with 10 positions matching TRBD2. Unmatched junction bases numbered 6, after V lost 6 bases and J lost 6 bases. In germline, CDR1 is SGHRS, CDR2 YFSETQ. The CDR3 is made up of 14 amino acids. The CDR3 coding sequence is TGCGCCAGCAACCAGCGGGGGGGGGGCAATGAGCAGTTCTTC. Residues: CASNQRGGGNEQFF.

Comment on this clonotype: Germline and junction disagree at one end, which may indicate a read error. The V call is TRBV19, the J call TRBJ2-1; 7 bases are a match to TRBD2. Germline lookup yields CDR1 LNHDA and CDR2 SQIVND (reference sequence). CDR3 length: 16 amino acids. Here the CDR3 DNA reads TGTGCCAGTACCGAGGGGCGATGGGGGGGTTCCAATGAGCTGTTCTTC. Its protein product is CASTEGRWGGSNELFF.